This TCR beta chain was documented in a study of PD-1 blockade in classical Hodgkin lymphoma. The study, taken as a whole, reports: Patients who initiated nivolumab within 1 year of ASCT were excluded.

As to this clone: The antigen remains unidentified.

The assay was immunoSEQ multiplex PCR, and TCRdb's table has in-frame clones only and misses some. The sample has about 150,000 clones; nearly 80% are singletons. Germline lookup yields CDR1 MNHEY and CDR2 SMNVEV (reference sequence). Unmatched junction bases numbered 8, after V lost 6 bases and J lost 9 bases. The CDR3 contains 14 residues. All the patients suffered relapse after autologous stem cell transplantation, and brentuximab vedotin exposure differed. Sequencing was performed on peripheral blood mononuclear cells (PBMCs), taken before the second cycle of nivolumab. This receptor was obtained from a human donor with classical Hodgkin lymphoma. The chain couples TRBV27 to TRBJ2-1; 10 bases map to TRBD2. CDR3 sequence reads: CASRRLAGVSEQFF. CDR3 sequence (DNA): TGTGCCAGCAGGAGGCTAGCGGGAGTATCTGAGCAGTTCTTC.